This T cell receptor beta chain was documented in a study of blood T cell repertoires in COVID-19. As for the study in general: Sites across the United States, Italy and Spain contributed samples from acute and convalescent COVID-19. T cells, B-cell-depleted T cells, or PBMCs supplied cDNA or gDNA.

Assay used: immunoSEQ multiplex PCR; TCRdb lists only in-frame clones, some missing. The data show about 330,000 clones, roughly 86% seen once. Those who participated ranged in age from roughly 18 to 100 years and resided in about two dozen US areas. Self-reported history from a screening survey and questionnaire set each donor's cohort. The CDR3 is 15 residues long. V was pared by 0 bases and J by 3 bases, with 9 bases between. Germline V gene sequence: CDR1 MDHEN, CDR2 SYDVKM. The rearrangement links TRBV28 to TRBJ1-3; perhaps TRBD1 as D (5 bases). Sequencing input: PBMCs or T cells enriched from blood (not recorded which). The sequence was obtained from a woman in her twenties or thirties who had recovered from COVID-19. The CDR3 DNA reads TGTGCCAGCAGTTTATGGACAGTTGGTGGAAACACCATATATTTT. Encoded protein: CASSLWTVGGNTIYF. Using reference TRBV28 and TRBJ1-3 for the parts outside the CDR3, the full variable domain is DVKVTQSSRYLVKRTGEKVFLECVQDMDHENMFWYRQDPGLGLRLIYFSYDVKMKEKGDIPEGYSVSREKKERFSLILESASTNQTSMYLCASSLWTVGGNTIYFGEGSWLTVV.